This passage covers 26 T cell receptor beta chains from one sample sequenced in a study of CD8 T cells in ankylosing spondylitis. TCRdb reprocessed the 5' RACE reads with MiXCR, giving one entry per CDR3 protein. The sample contains more than 250,000 distinct CDR3 sequences, around a tenth of which appear only once. What was sequenced was blood, either unsorted or a sorted T cell fraction (not recorded which). The receptors come from a female donor with ankylosing spondylitis or in good health (not recorded which).

A single count supports this clonotype. The chain employs TRBV5-1 and TRBJ2-1; 8 bases agree with TRBD2. The germline V gene encodes CDR1 SGHRS and CDR2 YFSETQ. With V trimmed by 0 bases and J by 0 bases, 2 bases remained unmatched. The CDR3 totals 16 residues. CDR3 sequence: CASSLVGGASYNEQFF. The CDR3 DNA follows: TGCGCCAGCAGCTTGGTCGGGGGGGCCTCCTACAATGAGCAGTTCTTC.

The chain carries TRBV11-2 and TRBJ2-1, with 7 bases that match TRBD1. Germline V CDR1 and CDR2: SGHAT, FQNNGV. The CDR3 has 13 amino acids. The trim removed 5 bases at V and 5 bases at J, leaving 3 bases unmatched. The CDR3 DNA reads TGTGCCAGCAGCGGACAGGCCAACAATGAGCAGTTCTTC. The encoded protein is CASSGQANNEQFF.

This clonotype was seen repeatedly, ten times or more. The CDR3 DNA reads TGTGCCAGCAGCTTCTACAGGGGAGCGGCCGGGGAGCTGTTTTTT. Its protein product is CASSFYRGAAGELFF. The V and J genes are TRBV5-4 and TRBJ2-2; 7 bases line up with TRBD1. In germline, CDR1 is SGHNT, CDR2 YYREEE (reference sequence). The V segment lost 2 bases and the J segment 6 bases; nucleotides outside the gene matches: 7. The CDR3 covers 15 residues.

This clonotype was detected many times. The chain is built from TRBV12-3 or TRBV12-4 and TRBJ1-5; D perhaps matches TRBD1 (5 bases). The CDR3 runs to 13 residues. The germline V and J ends were trimmed by 6 bases and 4 bases, with 10 bases remaining between them. CDR3 residues: CASSHGTNQPQHF. CDR3 bases: TGTGCCAGCAGCCACGGGACGAATCAGCCCCAGCATTTT.

This clonotype appeared many times. The chain links TRBV5-1 to TRBJ2-2, with TRBD2 matching over 7 bases. The germline CDR1 and CDR2 sequences are SGHRS and YFSETQ. V shed 3 bases, J shed 4 bases, and the junction held 0 bases outside the gene matches. The CDR3 is 13 residues long. The CDR3 here is CASSSGGTGELFF. CDR3 coding DNA: TGCGCCAGCAGCTCGGGGGGCACCGGGGAGCTGTTTTTT.

This clonotype was detected a few times. It may be a read error: a sequence one base away is much more abundant. The rearrangement uses TRBV5-1 and TRBJ2-5; 7 positions agree with TRBD2. Trimming removed 3 bases from V and 2 bases from J; junction bases left unmatched: 1. The length of the CDR3 is 13 residues. Per germline, CDR1 SGHRS and CDR2 YFSETQ. CDR3 amino acids: CASSWGLQETQYF. The CDR3, as DNA: TGCGCCAGCAGCTGGGGACTACAAGAGACCCAGTACTTC. Together with reference TRBV5-1 and TRBJ2-5, the CDR3 gives the full variable domain: KAGVTQTPRYLIKTRGQQVTLSCSPISGHRSVSWYQQTPGQGLQFLFEYFSETQRNKGNFPGRFSGRQFSNSRSEMNVSTLELGDSALYLCASSWGLQETQYFGPGTRLLVL.

The chain combines TRBV7-2 with TRBJ2-2; D is undetermined. Trimming pared 0 bases from V and 6 bases from J, leaving 14 bases between. This CDR3 comprises 16 residues. From germline, CDR1 is SGHTA and CDR2 FQGNSA. The CDR3 DNA is TGTGCCAGCAGCTTAGCCACAGCATGGACCCCCGGGGAGCTGTTTTTT. Translating gives CASSLATAWTPGELFF.

Ten or more counts support this clonotype. The rearrangement uses TRBV20-1 and TRBJ1-1, with D perhaps TRBD1 (5 bases). Germline V CDR1 and CDR2: DFQATT, SNEGSKA (reference sequence). Trimming shortened V by 3 bases and J by 6 bases, and 8 bases separated the two germline ends. This CDR3 has 11 amino acids. CDR3 sequence (DNA): TGCAGTGCTAGCGGACACGCTGAAGCTTTCTTT. Translating it yields CSASGHAEAFF.

This clonotype was counted only a few times. CDR3: CASSDSGLAAYNEQFF. CDR3 nucleotide sequence: TGTGCCAGCAGTGACTCGGGTCTAGCGGCCTACAATGAGCAGTTCTTC. The rearrangement uses TRBV6-4 and TRBJ2-1, with 7 bases matching TRBD2. Trimming removed 0 bases from V and 2 bases from J; junction bases left unmatched: 4. This CDR3 is built from 16 residues. Per the germline V gene, CDR1 is MRHNA and CDR2 is SNTAGT.

Many counts were recorded for this clonotype. The V gene is TRBV28, the J gene TRBJ1-6; D gene unclear. Germline V lookup: CDR1 MDHEN, CDR2 SYDVKM. V was shortened by 6 bases and J by 7 bases, with 13 bases between the two germline ends. This CDR3 region has 14 residues. The CDR3 reads CASRYHLENSPLHF. The CDR3 DNA sequence: TGTGCCAGCAGATACCACTTAGAGAATTCACCCCTCCACTTT.

This clonotype was observed many times. V and J are TRBV12-3 or TRBV12-4 and TRBJ1-5; 8 nucleotides align to TRBD1. This CDR3 has 13 residues. V gave up 4 bases and J gave up 9 bases; unmatched junction bases: 5. The CDR3 bases are TGTGCCAGCAGTTCAGGGGGCCCGCCGCCCCAGCATTTT. Protein product: CASSSGGPPPQHF.

V is TRBV7-2 and J is TRBJ2-7; TRBD1 or TRBD2 may be the D gene (5 bases each). The CDR3 loop spans 16 amino acids. Trimming pared 1 base from V and 6 bases from J, leaving 19 bases between. The germline V gene encodes CDR1 SGHTA and CDR2 FQGNSA. CDR3 sequence (DNA): TGTGCCAGCAGCTTAGGTTCGGGGCGTACTTTCGCCGAGCAGTACTTC. It encodes CASSLGSGRTFAEQYF.

At least ten counts were recorded for this clonotype. J is TRBJ2-7 and V is TRBV5-1; no clear D. CDR3 size: 15 residues. Germline V gene data show CDR1 as SGHRS and CDR2 as YFSETQ. V lost 0 bases and J lost 0, with 10 bases in between. In nucleotides, the CDR3 is TGCGCCAGCAGCTTGGAAAAAAGAAGCTCCTACGAGCAGTACTTC. Amino acid sequence: CASSLEKRSSYEQYF.

The rearrangement joins TRBV7-8 to TRBJ2-5; 7 bases align to TRBD1. CDR1 is SGHVS and CDR2 is FQNEAQ in the germline V gene. The trim removed 0 bases at V and 1 base at J, leaving 5 bases unmatched. The CDR3 covers 16 residues. CDR3 in DNA: TGTGCCAGCAGCTTAGCGCGCAGGGGGATCCAAGAGACCCAGTACTTC. This gives the protein CASSLARRGIQETQYF.

The chain couples TRBV20-1 to TRBJ2-5, with 12 bases matching TRBD2. The V gene's germline CDR1 is DFQATT and CDR2 SNEGSKA (reference sequence). The CDR3 loop spans 15 amino acids. J gave up 7 bases and V 4 bases, and 10 bases lay outside the gene matches. CDR3 sequence (DNA): TGCAGTGCTACGGACCTAGCGGGAGGGCAGGGGACCCAGTACTTC. Translated, it gives CSATDLAGGQGTQYF.

In this sample, this clonotype turned up a few times. The CDR3 loop is CAWSVKGSVTDTQYF. CDR3 nucleotides: TGTGCCTGGAGTGTAAAGGGCTCCGTCACAGATACGCAGTATTTT. The J gene is TRBJ2-3, the V gene TRBV30; no definite D call. The CDR3 is 15 residues long. Per the germline V gene, CDR1 is GTSNPN and CDR2 is SVGIG (reference sequence). V was shortened by 0 bases and J by 2 bases, with 12 bases between the two germline ends.

This clonotype appeared many times. V is TRBV11-1 and J is TRBJ2-2; D gene uncertain. Deletions cut 5 bases from V and 0 bases from J, with 22 bases between. Germline V gene sequence: CDR1 SGHAT, CDR2 FQDESV (reference sequence). CDR3 size: 19 residues. CDR3 DNA: TGTGCCAGCAGCCCCTTAGTATGGTCAGAGACATCGAACACCGGGGAGCTGTTTTTT. This sequence encodes CASSPLVWSETSNTGELFF.

This clonotype was seen ten or more times. The chain recombines TRBV5-1 with TRBJ1-6; possible D gene TRBD1, 5 bases. The germline gives CDR1 SGHRS, CDR2 YFSETQ. This CDR3 has 14 amino acids. V was pared by 1 base and J by 6 bases, with 8 bases between. The CDR3 bases are TGCGCCAGCAGCTTGAGGCAGGGTAATTCACCCCTCCACTTT. This gives the protein CASSLRQGNSPLHF.

The V gene is TRBV12-3 or TRBV12-4, the J gene TRBJ2-5; D tentatively fits TRBD1 or TRBD2 (5 bases each). CDR3 length equals 15 residues. Between the trimmed V and J ends, which lost 5 bases and 1 base, there was a span of 14 bases. CDR3 sequence reads: CASSHEVGTQETQYF. In DNA, the CDR3 is TGTGCCAGCAGTCACGAGGTGGGGACCCAAGAGACCCAGTACTTC.

This clonotype was seen at least ten times. This chain joins TRBV28 and TRBJ2-1; 11 positions agree with TRBD2. CDR1 is MDHEN and CDR2 is SYDVKM in the germline V gene. The J segment lost 3 bases and the V segment lost 4 bases, leaving 5 bases of the junction unmatched. This CDR3 has 16 amino acids. The CDR3 DNA reads as TGTGCCAGCAGTTCCCTGACTAGCGGGGTCTACAATGAGCAGTTCTTC. Protein product: CASSSLTSGVYNEQFF.

This clonotype was counted many times. The J gene is TRBJ2-3, the V gene TRBV24-1; the match to TRBD1 covers 7 bases. Trimming took 10 bases from V and 2 from J; bases not matched to a gene: 8. Germline V gene sequence: CDR1 KGHDR, CDR2 SFDVKD. The CDR3 runs to 14 residues. In nucleotides, the CDR3 is TGTGCCACTCAGGGGGTCTGGTCCACAGATACGCAGTATTTT. Translation gives CATQGVWSTDTQYF.

In this sample, this clonotype turned up a few times. The chain has TRBV7-2 and TRBJ2-5; the D is unclear. Per the germline V gene, CDR1 is SGHTA and CDR2 is FQGNSA. V was pared by 1 base and J by 2 bases, with 11 bases between. The CDR3 sequence is 15 residues long. CDR3 sequence reads: CASSLESSSQETQYF. CDR3 sequence (DNA): TGTGCCAGCAGCTTAGAGTCTAGTTCTCAAGAGACCCAGTACTTC.

This clonotype has more than one count but fewer than ten. This chain links TRBV12-3 or TRBV12-4 with TRBJ2-5; 7 bases agree with TRBD2. V dropped 1 base and J dropped 5; count of bases not matched to a gene: 16. There are 18 residues in the CDR3. Here the CDR3 reads CASSLVLPQWGGRETQYF. CDR3 bases: TGTGCCAGCAGTTTAGTTTTACCCCAGTGGGGAGGGCGGGAGACCCAGTACTTC.

V and J are TRBV5-1 and TRBJ1-4, with D unclear. The CDR3 runs to 15 residues. V was cut by 0 bases and J by 5 bases, with 11 bases left in between. Per the germline V gene, CDR1 is SGHRS and CDR2 is YFSETQ. CDR3 sequence reads: CASSLGRVLNEKLFF. DNA for the CDR3: TGCGCCAGCAGCTTGGGAAGAGTATTAAATGAAAAACTGTTTTTT.

This clonotype was counted ten times or more. This CDR3 reads CAISEPGQGLYEQYF. CDR3 nucleotides: TGTGCCATCAGCGAACCGGGACAGGGTCTGTACGAGCAGTACTTC. V usage is TRBV10-3 and J usage is TRBJ2-7; 9 bases agree with TRBD1. CDR3 length: 15 residues. The V and J ends lost 6 bases and 4 bases, in that order; junction bases with no gene match: 10. The germline gives CDR1 ENHRY, CDR2 SYGVKD.

The chain has TRBV12-3 or TRBV12-4 and TRBJ2-1; D call uncertain. CDR3 size: 15 residues. The ends were cut back, 6 bases at V and 0 bases at J, with 12 bases in the middle. Here the CDR3 DNA reads TGTGCCAGCAGATTGAGCGCGAGCTCCTACAATGAGCAGTTCTTC. Its protein is CASRLSASSYNEQFF.